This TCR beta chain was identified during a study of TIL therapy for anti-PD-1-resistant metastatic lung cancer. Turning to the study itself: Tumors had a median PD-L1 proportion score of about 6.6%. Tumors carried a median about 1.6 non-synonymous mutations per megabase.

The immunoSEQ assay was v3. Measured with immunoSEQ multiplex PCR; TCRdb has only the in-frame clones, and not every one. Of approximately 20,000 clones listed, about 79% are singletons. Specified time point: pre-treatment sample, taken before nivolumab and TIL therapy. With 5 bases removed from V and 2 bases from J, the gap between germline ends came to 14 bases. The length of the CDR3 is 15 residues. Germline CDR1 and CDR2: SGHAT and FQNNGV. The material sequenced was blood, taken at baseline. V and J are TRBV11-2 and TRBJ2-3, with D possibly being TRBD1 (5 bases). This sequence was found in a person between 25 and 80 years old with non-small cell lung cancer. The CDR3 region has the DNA TGTGCCAGCAGCGGCCTTGGGGCTTCCACAGATACGCAGTATTTT. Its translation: CASSGLGASTDTQYF. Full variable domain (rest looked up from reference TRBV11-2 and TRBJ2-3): EAGVAQSPRYKIIEKRQSVAFWCNPISGHATLYWYQQILGQGPKLLIQFQNNGVVDDSQLPKDRFSAERLKGVDSTLKIQPAKLEDSAVYLCASSGLGASTDTQYFGPGTRLTVL.